Below, 7 T cell receptor beta chains from the same sample are listed, as sequenced in a study of T cell changes during pregnancy in multiple sclerosis. Repertoires were generated with immunoSEQ multiplex PCR, while TCRdb's copy carries only in-frame clones and drops some. The sample includes roughly 15,000 clones, just under 85% of them seen just once. Sequenced here: CD8+ T cells from peripheral blood mononuclear cells, sampled in the second trimester of pregnancy. These receptors were collected from a female donor in good health, enrolled as a control in a pregnancy study.

The chain is built from TRBV10-3 and TRBJ2-5; 7 bases line up with TRBD1. Germline trimming cut 0 bases from V and 3 bases from J; bases unmatched to any gene: 1. The V gene's germline CDR1 is ENHRY and CDR2 SYGVKD. The CDR3 spans 14 residues. CDR3 protein: CAISESDREETQYF. In DNA form, the CDR3 reads TGTGCCATCAGTGAGTCTGACAGGGAAGAGACCCAGTACTTC.

This clone came up once. The chain employs TRBV18 and TRBJ1-4; 8 bases are shared with TRBD1. V lost 5 bases to trimming and J lost 8 bases; unmatched junction nucleotides: 13. The CDR3 runs to 16 residues. Germline V gene data show CDR1 as KGHSH and CDR2 as LQKENI. The CDR3 DNA reads TGTGCCAGCTCAACATTGGACAGGGCCCTAACCGAAAAACTGTTTTTT. Protein sequence: CASSTLDRALTEKLFF.

J is TRBJ1-1 and V is TRBV6-5; D call uncertain. Per the germline V gene, CDR1 is MNHEY and CDR2 is SVGAGI. The V and J ends lost 4 bases and 6 bases respectively, with 9 bases between them. The CDR3 is made up of 12 amino acids. As DNA, the CDR3 is TGTGCCAGCAGTTTACTAGGGTCTGAAGCTTTCTTT. Amino acid sequence: CASSLLGSEAFF.

The chain is built from TRBV6-5 and TRBJ2-1; D unclear. The germline V gene has CDR1 MNHEY and CDR2 SVGAGI. The V end lost 2 bases, the J end lost 12 bases, and 8 bases lay between the germline ends. The CDR3 is 11 amino acids. In DNA form, the CDR3 reads TGTGCCAGCAGTTACGGGCGTTGGCAGTTCTTC. It specifies CASSYGRWQFF.

This chain connects TRBV28 to TRBJ1-1; tentative D call: TRBD1 (6 bases). The CDR3 has 13 amino acids. The germline V gene encodes CDR1 MDHEN and CDR2 SYDVKM. V dropped 2 bases and J dropped 3 bases, with 7 bases sitting between them. The CDR3 DNA follows: TGTGCCAGCAGTTTAACAGGGTACACTGAAGCTTTCTTT. Amino acid sequence: CASSLTGYTEAFF.

The chain combines TRBV9 with TRBJ2-5, with TRBD2 matching over 9 bases. V shed 4 bases, J shed 0 bases, and the junction held 1 base outside the gene matches. The V gene's germline CDR1 is SGDLS and CDR2 YYNGEE. This CDR3 comprises 14 residues. The chain's CDR3 is CASSSSGDQETQYF. DNA for the CDR3: TGTGCCAGCAGCTCTAGCGGGGACCAAGAGACCCAGTACTTC.

The chain is built from TRBV11-2 and TRBJ1-3; D is ambiguous. V was pared by 8 bases and J by 4 bases, with 12 bases between. CDR3 length: 13 residues. Germline V gives CDR1 SGHAT, CDR2 FQNNGV. CDR3 sequence: CASQSLAGNTIYF. In DNA form, the CDR3 reads TGTGCCAGCCAGAGTTTAGCCGGAAACACCATATATTTT.